This is a list of T cell receptor beta chains from one sample in a study of blood T cells in healthy people across ages. TCRdb re-derived calls from the 5' RACE reads in MiXCR, one entry per CDR3 protein. The data hold about 760,000 distinct CDR3 sequences, with more than 55% observed a single time. Sequenced input: blood. The receptors come from a man between 35 and 55 years old in good health. The CDR3 runs from the conserved cysteine through the conserved F or W. A D gene is named only where the DNA matches it firmly. Size is omitted from some rows. Given values are once, few, many or a class for expanded clones.

>.|TRBV20-1|TRBJ2-1|.
CSAFADSFSYNEQFF
TGCAGTGCTTTCGCGGACAGTTTCTCCTACAATGAGCAGTTCTTC
>.|TRBV28|TRBJ2-1|.
CASHRWPEQFF
TGTGCCAGCCACCGATGGCCCGAGCAGTTCTTC
>.|TRBV15|TRBJ2-5|.
CATSGFRQEETQYF
TGTGCCACCAGCGGATTTAGACAGGAAGAGACCCAGTACTTC
>TRBD1|TRBV28|TRBJ2-7|few
CASSGTGHYEQYF
TGTGCCAGCTCCGGGACAGGGCACTACGAGCAGTACTTC
>.|TRBV4-1|TRBJ2-1|few
CASSPSLRDLDYNEQFF
TGCGCCAGCAGCCCTTCCCTGCGAGACTTGGACTACAATGAGCAGTTCTTC
>.|TRBV29-1|TRBJ2-1|.
CSVGESTRGNEQFF
TGCAGCGTTGGAGAGTCTACTAGGGGGAATGAGCAGTTCTTC
>TRBD2|TRBV4-1|TRBJ2-7|.
CASSGLAGGVEQYF
TGCGCCAGCAGTGGACTAGCGGGAGGGGTCGAGCAGTACTTC
>TRBD1|TRBV28|TRBJ2-7|once
CASSRDRVASYEQYF
TGTGCCAGCAGTCGCGACAGGGTGGCCTCCTACGAGCAGTACTTC
>TRBD2|TRBV4-3|TRBJ2-3|few
CASSQDQPGLAGGNTQYF
TGCGCCAGCAGCCAGGACCAACCGGGACTAGCGGGAGGAAATACGCAGTATTTT
>TRBD1|TRBV6-6|TRBJ1-1|.
CASSRAQGINTEAFF
TGTGCCAGCAGCAGGGCACAGGGGATCAACACTGAAGCTTTCTTT
>TRBD2|TRBV20-1|TRBJ2-1|few
CSARGTSGRSSYNEQFF
TGCAGTGCTAGAGGGACTAGCGGGAGGAGCTCCTACAATGAGCAGTTCTTC
>.|TRBV25-1|TRBJ2-4|.
CASSAVGGIDIQYF
TGTGCCAGCAGTGCAGTGGGTGGGATTGACATTCAGTACTTC
>.|TRBV20-1|TRBJ1-6|few
CSARDWQGGFSPLHF
TGCAGTGCTAGAGATTGGCAGGGTGGGTTTTCACCCCTCCACTTT
>TRBD2|TRBV7-9|TRBJ2-1|.
CASTVSSGIDNEQFF
TGTGCCAGCACCGTATCTAGCGGGATCGACAATGAGCAGTTCTTC
>TRBD1|TRBV7-3|TRBJ2-4|.
CASSLSGQELLREQYF
TGTGCCAGCAGCTTAAGTGGACAGGAACTCCTGAGGGAGCAGTACTTC
>.|TRBV20-1|TRBJ2-7|.
CSAKGGGPYNEQYF
TGCAGTGCTAAAGGGGGGGGCCCCTACAATGAGCAGTACTTC
>.|TRBV7-3|TRBJ1-6|.
CASISLGFWSRPGLNSPLHF
TGTGCCAGCATCAGCTTAGGTTTCTGGTCGAGGCCCGGCTTGAATTCACCCCTCCACTTT
>.|TRBV28|TRBJ2-5|.
CASTLWGLQETQYF
TGTGCCAGTACCCTTTGGGGCCTCCAAGAGACCCAGTACTTC
>TRBD1|TRBV5-6|TRBJ2-3|.
CASSWLGTGGADTQYF
TGTGCCAGCAGCTGGCTAGGGACAGGGGGCGCAGATACGCAGTATTTT
>TRBD2|TRBV7-2|TRBJ2-1|many
CASSLLTSGRGDEQFF
TGTGCCAGCAGCTTACTGACTAGCGGGAGAGGGGATGAGCAGTTCTTC
>.|TRBV12-3/TRBV12-4|TRBJ2-2|.
CASSTQGTGELFF
TGTGCCAGCAGCACACAGGGCACCGGGGAGCTGTTTTTT
>TRBD1|TRBV28|TRBJ2-7|.
CASSFHPGQGSSYEQYF
TGTGCCAGCAGTTTCCACCCGGGACAGGGCAGCTCCTACGAGCAGTACTTC
>.|TRBV27|TRBJ1-1|.
CASSFRGETEAFF
TGTGCCAGCAGTTTTCGTGGGGAGACTGAAGCTTTCTTT
>TRBD1|TRBV5-6|TRBJ1-5|.
CASSRTGGEGQPQHF
TGTGCCAGCAGCCGGACAGGGGGCGAAGGGCAGCCCCAGCATTTT
>.|TRBV20-1|TRBJ2-7|many
CSASPGPKEQYF
TGCAGTGCTAGTCCAGGACCCAAGGAGCAGTACTTC
>TRBD1|TRBV5-1|TRBJ2-7|.
CASSSGRTGGLYEQYF
TGCGCCAGCAGCTCTGGAAGGACAGGGGGCCTTTACGAGCAGTACTTC
>TRBD2|TRBV7-3|TRBJ2-1|.
CASSYPTSGRNEQFF
TGTGCCAGCAGCTACCCTACTAGCGGGAGGAATGAGCAGTTCTTC
>.|TRBV5-1|TRBJ2-3|.
CASSVGAGETDTQYF
TGCGCCAGCAGCGTAGGGGCAGGGGAAACAGATACGCAGTATTTT
>.|TRBV14|TRBJ2-7|.
CASSQVQGFGYEQYF
TGTGCCAGCAGCCAAGTTCAGGGGTTCGGCTACGAGCAGTACTTC
>.|TRBV7-3|TRBJ2-5|.
CASSPQPGYQETQYF
TGTGCCAGCAGCCCACAACCGGGATACCAAGAGACCCAGTACTTC